What follows is one TCR beta chain and its context. Its antigen specificity is not known. Qualities for individual bases were not recorded, and no much larger clone is one base off. The immunoSEQ kit was used, according to the manufacturer's recommendations, to generate TCR beta libraries from genomic DNA. To prepare libraries, a first multiplex PCR with proprietary primers was run, followed by a second PCR that added unique barcodes, and a bead cleanup was done after each round. A positive control reaction and a negative control reaction, both provided in the kit, were run with every batch of samples. The final libraries were assessed on an Agilent 4200 TapeStation D1000 ScreenTape, pooled by volume, and quantified by qPCR. Sequencing was performed on an Illumina NextSeq500 with a MidOutput 150-cycle cartridge, and 156 Read1 and 15 Index1 cycles were run with kit custom primers. The pooled library was loaded at about 1 pM, with a roughly 22% PhiX control spiked in. The authors' analysis ran thus. The vendor-processed data were analyzed in R, and a clonotype was defined as all T cells that share the same CDR3 nucleotide sequence. For clone abundance analyses, frequencies were normalized to the 10,000 most abundant clones per sample. Public T cell clones, which averaged fewer than five per sample, were removed prior to analysis. An abundance difference of at least 32-fold between compartments was the criterion for calling clonotypes tumor-enriched or baseline blood-enriched. A beta-binomial differential abundance model was used to identify clonotypes that were expanded or contracted between blood time points. Tumor-blood repertoire similarity was measured with the Baroni-Urbani and Buser coefficient, and groups were compared using two-tailed Wilcoxon tests in R. TCRdb's version of the immuneACCESS table is confined to in-frame rearrangements and falls short of the full clone set. An unresolved V gene accounts for under half of the shortfall where checked; the remainder is of unknown origin. The V and J calls and the clone size are those of that table, but D and trimming were determined from the DNA. The sample yields more than 95,000 clones; 81% were counted once. The ten largest account for roughly 5% of the sample.

Read against the paper, the sample's time point label means: blood 2 weeks post-SBRT. What this sample's treatment or condition label stands for: 15 Gy SBRT to primary tumor, nephrectomy 4 weeks later. To follow tumor-enriched clonotypes, peripheral blood was collected serially from radiation-treated patients at baseline and again at 2 weeks and 4 weeks after SBRT. Every patient had renal cell carcinoma of clear cell pathology. Genomic DNA for TCR sequencing was prepared using the QIAamp DNA Blood Mini Kit (Qiagen). The analyses included only samples that passed all quality control checks. The data stem from a study of radiation and T cells in renal cell carcinoma (dated by TCRdb to the early 2020s). Notes on the research overall: The samples were drawn from a clinical trial, where primary renal cell carcinomas were treated with 15 Gy of stereotactic body radiation therapy and then removed by nephrectomy 4 weeks afterward. In total, about 50 samples underwent TCR beta sequencing: 25 or so tumors plus 27 peripheral blood samples. Across all 55 or so samples, several million unique CDR3 nucleotide sequences encoding about 2.4 million unique CDR3 amino acid sequences were identified. Results the study describes overall, beyond this receptor: Because pretreatment tumor biopsies were not available, the baseline intratumoral presence of clonotypes could not be determined. Top tumor clonotypes rose in blood from baseline to 2 weeks post-radiation, then contracted by 4 weeks, suggesting transient expansion of tumor-resident clones. With a single-armed trial design, the study had no way to address how radiation dose or scheduling affects the TCR repertoire. Changes in the blood repertoire were not tracked past 4 weeks after treatment.

From its cysteine to its phenylalanine, the CDR3 spans 14 amino acids. The sequence is cut down to CDR3 DNA, 42 bases in frame from base 1. The CDR1 and CDR2 encoded by the germline V gene are MNHNS and SASEGT. The germline V and J ends show losses of 6 bases and 2 bases respectively, and no gene match explains 4 bases of the junction. The V gene is TRBV6-1 and the J gene is TRBJ2-7, and 10 bases in between align with TRBD1. This material consisted of blood, taken from a patient whose treatment included radiotherapy and nephrectomy. The receptor's source is a man in his fifties with renal cell carcinoma. The DNA sequence is TGTGCCAGCAGCCGGGACAGGGGTACCTACGAGCAGTACTTC. It is translated as CASSRDRGTYEQYF.